The 21 T cell receptor beta chains below come from one sample, sequenced in a study of OX40 agonist ivuxolimab in advanced cancers. The library was produced with the immunoSEQ multiplex PCR assay. TCRdb's version of the immuneACCESS table is confined to in-frame rearrangements and falls short of the full clone set. An unresolved V gene accounts for under half of the shortfall where checked; the remainder is of unknown origin. The sample table lists roughly 110,000 clones, 85% to 95% of them with a count of one. Roughly 1.2% of the sample lies in the top ten. Sequencing used CD4+ or CD8+ T cells sorted from blood, obtained in a trial of the OX40 agonist ivuxolimab. The receptors stem from an adult with an advanced solid tumor such as melanoma, head and neck, liver or kidney cancer.

The chain joins TRBV7-2 to TRBJ1-2, with D unresolved. The CDR3 length is 13 residues. The ends were cut back, 1 base at V and 4 bases at J, with 7 bases in the middle. Germline V gene data show CDR1 as SGHTA and CDR2 as FQGNSA. The CDR3 region is CASSLDHSYGYTF. The CDR3 DNA reads as TGTGCCAGCAGCTTAGACCACAGCTATGGCTACACCTTC.

V gene TRBV11-2 combines with J gene TRBJ2-4; 7 nucleotides agree with TRBD1. The ends lost 5 bases at V and 0 bases at J; junction bases unmatched: 1. Germline CDR1 is SGHAT and CDR2 is FQNNGV. This CDR3 region has 14 residues. This CDR3 is CASSQGVAKNIQYF. Here the CDR3 DNA reads TGTGCCAGCAGCCAGGGGGTAGCCAAAAACATTCAGTACTTC. The complete variable domain, with remaining parts taken from reference TRBV11-2 and TRBJ2-4, reads EAGVAQSPRYKIIEKRQSVAFWCNPISGHATLYWYQQILGQGPKLLIQFQNNGVVDDSQLPKDRFSAERLKGVDSTLKIQPAKLEDSAVYLCASSQGVAKNIQYFGAGTRLSVL.

The chain recombines TRBV4-3 with TRBJ2-1; the D gene is possibly TRBD2 (6 bases). The length of the CDR3 is 18 residues. V was trimmed by 3 bases and J by 3 bases, leaving 21 bases between them. Germline V gene lookup returns CDR1 LGHNA and CDR2 YSLEER. CDR3 nucleotide sequence: TGCGCCAGCAGCCAGGAAAAGACGGGGGTAGGGGACTACAATGAGCAGTTCTTC. Protein: CASSQEKTGVGDYNEQFF.

J is TRBJ2-1 and V is TRBV28; TRBD1 agrees at 7 bases. The CDR3 has 17 residues. Trimming cost V 4 bases and J 2 bases; bases outside gene matches: 11. CDR1 and CDR2 (germline): MDHEN, SYDVKM. The CDR3 DNA follows: TGTGCCAGCAGTTACAAGAGGGGGCAGGGAGCCTACAATGAGCAGTTCTTC. This encodes CASSYKRGQGAYNEQFF.

This CDR3 reads CASQGAQYNEQFF. Written as DNA, the CDR3 is TGTGCCAGCCAAGGAGCGCAGTACAATGAGCAGTTCTTC. V usage is TRBV5-4 and J usage is TRBJ2-1; D is uncertain. The germline V and J ends were trimmed by 7 bases and 4 bases, with 12 bases remaining between them. The CDR3 contains 13 residues. CDR1 and CDR2 (germline): SGHNT, YYREEE (reference sequence). The entire variable domain, with the rest obtained from reference TRBV5-4 and TRBJ2-1, is as follows: ETGVTQSPTHLIKTRGQQVTLRCSSQSGHNTVSWYQQALGQGPQFIFQYYREEENGRGNFPPRFSGLQFPNYSSELNVNALELDDSALYLCASQGAQYNEQFFGPGTRLTVL.

As concerns this clone: This specimen includes other DNA sequences encoding the same CDR3. This rearrangement joins TRBV6-4 to TRBJ1-5; a weak D match, TRBD1 (5 bases). V lost 3 bases, J lost 4 bases, and 7 bases lay in between. This CDR3 has 13 amino acids. CDR1 is MRHNA and CDR2 is SNTAGT in the germline V gene. The DNA of the CDR3 is TGTGCCAGCAGTGAGACAGTGAATCAGCCCCAGCATTTT. This codes for CASSETVNQPQHF.

The table lists this clone with a count of one. The chain combines TRBV7-2 with TRBJ2-3, with a possible D match to TRBD2 (6 bases). Germline CDR1 is SGHTA and CDR2 is FQGNSA. V was cut by 0 bases and J by 6 bases, with 13 bases left in between. This CDR3 is built from 15 residues. Here the CDR3 DNA reads TGTGCCAGCAGCTTAGCTATCGGGGCGGGGGATACGCAGTATTTT. This gives the protein CASSLAIGAGDTQYF.

The chain recombines TRBV28 with TRBJ2-7; D is uncertain. Germline assignment: CDR1 MDHEN and CDR2 SYDVKM. This CDR3 is 15 amino acids long. V lost 5 bases and J lost 6, with 20 bases in between. The CDR3 DNA follows: TGTGCCAGCAGTAGGCCGCCGCCCGGGTACGGCGAGCAGTACTTC. It yields the protein CASSRPPPGYGEQYF.

This sequence joins TRBV5-1 and TRBJ2-3; no clear D gene. The CDR3 has 13 residues. Trimming removed 3 bases at V and 11 bases at J, with 16 bases between. Germline CDR1 and CDR2: SGHRS and YFSETQ. CDR3 DNA sequence: TGCGCCAGCAGCTCGGACGGGCAAGTCGGGCAGTATTTT. It is translated as CASSSDGQVGQYF. The full variable domain, completed using reference TRBV5-1 and TRBJ2-3, is KAGVTQTPRYLIKTRGQQVTLSCSPISGHRSVSWYQQTPGQGLQFLFEYFSETQRNKGNFPGRFSGRQFSNSRSEMNVSTLELGDSALYLCASSSDGQVGQYFGPGTRLTVL.

The chain links TRBV18 to TRBJ1-4; possibly TRBD1 for D (5 bases). V was pared by 4 bases and J by 14 bases, with 17 bases between. This CDR3 spans 13 amino acids. Germline V gene lookup returns CDR1 KGHSH and CDR2 LQKENI. CDR3 region: CASSLVGAPTLFF. The CDR3 DNA reads TGTGCCAGCTCACTTGTAGGGGCGCCCACGCTGTTTTTT.

This chain uses TRBV6-5 with TRBJ1-3; D might be TRBD1 (5 bases). This CDR3 has 14 residues. CDR1 is MNHEY and CDR2 is SVGAGI in the germline V gene. V lost 2 bases, J lost 2 bases, and 7 bases lay in between. The chain's CDR3 is CASSYTGTGNTIYF. The CDR3 coding sequence is TGTGCCAGCAGTTACACAGGAACTGGAAACACCATATATTTT.

V and J are TRBV5-4 and TRBJ2-1, with D possibly being TRBD1 (7 bases). Germline V lookup: CDR1 SGHNT, CDR2 YYREEE (reference sequence). With 5 bases removed from V and 9 bases from J, the gap between germline ends came to 18 bases. The length of the CDR3 is 14 residues. The DNA of the CDR3 is TGTGCCAGCAGAAAAGGGGGCATGGAGGGTGAGCAGTTCTTC. Translated, it gives CASRKGGMEGEQFF.

J is TRBJ1-5 and V is TRBV30; no firm D call. V lost 3 bases to trimming and J lost 2 bases, with 14 bases between them. CDR3 length: 15 residues. CDR1 and CDR2 from the germline V gene are GTSNPN and SVGIG (reference sequence). The CDR3 region has the DNA TGTGCCTGGAGCGGACCCGATATGGGCAATCAGCCCCAGCATTTT. Its protein is CAWSGPDMGNQPQHF.

The J gene is TRBJ1-4, the V gene TRBV25-1; the D is unclear. With 6 bases removed from V and 3 bases from J, the gap between germline ends came to 17 bases. In germline, CDR1 is MGHDK, CDR2 SYGVNS. The CDR3 spans 16 residues. The CDR3 protein is CASRNSLRPPNEKLFF. The CDR3 nucleotides are TGTGCCAGCAGGAACAGCCTCAGACCCCCTAATGAAAAACTGTTTTTT. The entire variable domain, with the rest obtained from reference TRBV25-1 and TRBJ1-4, is as follows: EADIYQTPRYLVIGTGKKITLECSQTMGHDKMYWYQQDPGMELHLIHYSYGVNSTEKGDLSSESTVSRIRTEHFPLTLESARPSHTSQYLCASRNSLRPPNEKLFFGSGTQLSVL.

The V call is TRBV27, the J call TRBJ2-7, with 11 bases lining up with TRBD2. This CDR3 contains 15 residues. V lost 7 bases, J lost 1 base, and 6 bases stayed unmatched. CDR1 and CDR2 from the germline V gene are MNHEY and SMNVEV (reference sequence). For the CDR3, the DNA is TGTGCCAGCATGTTACTAGCGGGAGTTTCCTACGAGCAGTACTTC. This translates into CASMLLAGVSYEQYF.

This chain uses TRBV9 with TRBJ2-7; 8 bases match TRBD2. The junction had 24 bases not matched to a gene; V was cut back by 6 bases and J by 7 bases. CDR3 length: 18 residues. The germline gives CDR1 SGDLS, CDR2 YYNGEE. CDR3 in DNA: TGTGCCAGCATCCCGATACCAGGGGCAAGCGGGAGCTGGGGAGAGCAGTACTTC. Its translation is CASIPIPGASGSWGEQYF.

V gene TRBV28 combines with J gene TRBJ1-1; 8 bases agree with TRBD1. Germline V gene data show CDR1 as MDHEN and CDR2 as SYDVKM. V lost 1 base to trimming and J lost 0 bases; unmatched junction nucleotides: 10. CDR3 size: 18 residues. CDR3 protein: CASSLYPGQGRLNTEAFF. As DNA, the CDR3 is TGTGCCAGCAGTTTATATCCCGGACAGGGCCGGTTGAACACTGAAGCTTTCTTT.

The chain is built from TRBV18 and TRBJ1-2, with D unclear. V shed 0 bases and J shed 4 bases, with 9 bases lying between them. From germline, CDR1 is KGHSH and CDR2 LQKENI. There are 14 residues in the CDR3. The DNA for the CDR3 is TGTGCCAGCTCACCACCCCCGGGCGGCTATGGCTACACCTTC. Translating it yields CASSPPPGGYGYTF.

V gene TRBV9 combines with J gene TRBJ2-3, with TRBD2 matching over 7 bases. The junction had 2 bases not matched to a gene; V was cut back by 1 base and J by 0 bases. The CDR3 covers 15 residues. From germline, CDR1 is SGDLS and CDR2 YYNGEE. The CDR3 is CASSVISGSTDTQYF. DNA of the CDR3: TGTGCCAGCAGCGTAATTAGCGGGAGCACAGATACGCAGTATTTT.

The genes are TRBV18 and TRBJ2-4; 11 bases map to TRBD1. CDR3 length: 17 amino acids. The V gene's germline CDR1 is KGHSH and CDR2 LQKENI. Trimming at V came to 2 bases and at J to 0 bases, leaving 3 bases not matched to a gene. The CDR3 loop reads CASSPLGQGEAKNIQYF. CDR3 DNA: TGTGCCAGCTCACCATTGGGACAGGGGGAAGCCAAAAACATTCAGTACTTC. Full variable domain (rest looked up from reference TRBV18 and TRBJ2-4): NAGVMQNPRHLVRRRGQEARLRCSPMKGHSHVYWYRQLPEEGLKFMVYLQKENIIDESGMPKERFSAEFPKEGPSILRIQQVVRGDSAAYFCASSPLGQGEAKNIQYFGAGTRLSVL.

V is TRBV27 and J is TRBJ1-5, with D tentatively TRBD1 (6 bases). Per germline, CDR1 MNHEY and CDR2 SMNVEV (reference sequence). This CDR3 contains 16 residues. V lost 3 bases to trimming and J lost 4 bases, with 16 bases between them. CDR3 DNA: TGTGCCAGCAGTTTCCGATTCAGGGGAGGAAATCAGCCCCAGCATTTT. Translated: CASSFRFRGGNQPQHF.